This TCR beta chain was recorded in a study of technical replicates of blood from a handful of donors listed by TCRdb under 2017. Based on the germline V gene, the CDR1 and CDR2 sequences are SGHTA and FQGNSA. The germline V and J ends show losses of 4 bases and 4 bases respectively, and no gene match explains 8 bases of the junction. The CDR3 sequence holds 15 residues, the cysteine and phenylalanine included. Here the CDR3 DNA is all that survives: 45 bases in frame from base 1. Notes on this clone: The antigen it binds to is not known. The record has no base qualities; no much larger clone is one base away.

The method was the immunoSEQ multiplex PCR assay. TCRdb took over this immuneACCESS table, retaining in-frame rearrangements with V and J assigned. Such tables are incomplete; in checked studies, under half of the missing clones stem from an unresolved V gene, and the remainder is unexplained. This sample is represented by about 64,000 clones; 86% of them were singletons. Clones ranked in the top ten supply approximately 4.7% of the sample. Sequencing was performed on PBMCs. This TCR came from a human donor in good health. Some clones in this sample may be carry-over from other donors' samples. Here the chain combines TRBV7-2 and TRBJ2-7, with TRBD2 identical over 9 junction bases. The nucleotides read TGTGCCAGCAGCTCTAGCGGGACGCAGGGGTACGAGCAGTACTTC. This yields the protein CASSSSGTQGYEQYF.